The 17 T cell receptor beta chains below come from one sample, sequenced in a study of cytomegalovirus exposure and HLA in healthy donors. PCR was performed using 60 Vbeta and 13 Jbeta primers. TCRdb's table, derived via immunoSEQ multiplex PCR, lists solely in-frame clones and lacks some. Found here are some 70,000 clones, roughly four fifths of them singletons; the top ten hold 1.9%. Sequencing input: PBMCs. Receptors originate from a man between 18 and 35 years old in good health and CMV-seronegative.

This clone occurred a few times. The gene calls are TRBV15 and TRBJ2-1; D gene ambiguous. The ends were cut back, 5 bases at V and 5 bases at J, with 16 bases in the middle. The germline gives CDR1 LNHNV, CDR2 YYDKDF (reference sequence). CDR3 length equals 15 residues. CDR3 sequence (DNA): TGTGCCACCAGCCCCGCCCGAGGCTCTAACAATGAGCAGTTCTTC. Residues: CATSPARGSNNEQFF.

This chain joins TRBV7-9 and TRBJ2-1; TRBD2 matches 10 bases. Trimming removed 7 bases from V and 5 bases from J; junction bases left unmatched: 11. Germline V gives CDR1 SEHNR, CDR2 FQNEAQ (reference sequence). The CDR3 runs 16 residues. The CDR3 sequence: CASNRIGLAEDNEQFF. In DNA, the CDR3 is TGTGCCAGCAACCGAATCGGACTAGCGGAAGACAATGAGCAGTTCTTC.

This sequence joins TRBV5-1 and TRBJ2-1, with D uncertain. Looked up from germline, CDR1 is SGHRS and CDR2 is YFSETQ. V lost 0 bases, J lost 6 bases, and 16 bases lay in between. This CDR3 is 16 amino acids long. The DNA of the CDR3 is TGCGCCAGCAGCTTGGAATACTCTTCCTCCCTCAATGAGCAGTTCTTC. Translation gives CASSLEYSSSLNEQFF. The full variable domain, in which reference TRBV5-1 and TRBJ2-1 provide the parts outside the CDR3, is KAGVTQTPRYLIKTRGQQVTLSCSPISGHRSVSWYQQTPGQGLQFLFEYFSETQRNKGNFPGRFSGRQFSNSRSEMNVSTLELGDSALYLCASSLEYSSSLNEQFFGPGTRLTVL.

This clone was seen a single time. The genes are TRBV7-2 and TRBJ2-1; tentatively, D is TRBD2 (6 bases). This CDR3 region has 16 residues. Germline V gives CDR1 SGHTA, CDR2 FQGNSA. V was trimmed by 5 bases and J by 7 bases, leaving 21 bases between them. The CDR3 loop is CASSLETSRRTNEQFF. In DNA, the CDR3 is TGTGCCAGCAGCCTCGAAACTAGCCGCCGCACTAATGAGCAGTTCTTC.

The chain uses TRBV19 and TRBJ1-4; no clear D. Germline V gene sequence: CDR1 LNHDA, CDR2 SQIVND (reference sequence). The CDR3 is 15 amino acids. V dropped 7 bases and J dropped 8 bases, with 20 bases sitting between them. CDR3 coding DNA: TGTGCCAGTACCCGTTTTTCGGTGGGGAGCGAAAAACTGTTTTTT. It yields the protein CASTRFSVGSEKLFF. Full variable domain (missing parts from reference TRBV19 and TRBJ1-4): DGGITQSPKYLFRKEGQNVTLSCEQNLNHDAMYWYRQDPGQGLRLIYYSQIVNDFQKGDIAEGYSVSREKKESFPLTVTSAQKNPTAFYLCASTRFSVGSEKLFFGSGTQLSVL.

This chain uses TRBV5-4 with TRBJ2-2, with 14 bases aligning to TRBD2. CDR1 is SGHNT and CDR2 is YYREEE in the germline V gene (reference sequence). The CDR3 has 18 amino acids. V was pared by 0 bases and J by 4 bases, with 5 bases of the junction left unmatched. CDR3 amino acids: CASSLGLAGGRVTGELFF. The CDR3 coding sequence is TGTGCCAGCAGCTTGGGACTAGCGGGGGGGCGGGTCACCGGGGAGCTGTTTTTT.

This clone was detected once. V and J are TRBV2 and TRBJ2-7; no definite D call. V was pared by 7 bases and J by 3 bases, with 16 bases between. CDR1 is SNHLY, CDR2 FYNNEI, per germline. The CDR3 totals 14 residues. CDR3 nucleotides: TGTGCCAGCACCCCACAAGCCAACAGCTACGAGCAGTACTTC. It yields the protein CASTPQANSYEQYF.

The chain uses TRBV4-2 and TRBJ1-3, with unresolved D. Germline CDR1 LGHNA, CDR2 YNFKEQ. This CDR3 comprises 19 residues. Trimming took 0 bases from V and 0 from J, leaving 18 bases between them. The CDR3 DNA reads TGTGCCAGCAGCCAAGACGTGGGCGGACTTTCGAGCTCTGGAAACACCATATATTTT. Translation: CASSQDVGGLSSSGNTIYF.

The chain has TRBV10-3 and TRBJ2-2; 9 nucleotides align to TRBD2. Germline lookup yields CDR1 ENHRY and CDR2 SYGVKD. Germline trimming cut 7 bases from V and 4 bases from J; bases unmatched to any gene: 1. CDR3 length equals 13 residues. The CDR3 sequence: CAIISGSTGELFF. CDR3 nucleotide sequence: TGTGCCATCATTAGCGGGAGCACCGGGGAGCTGTTTTTT.

This chain connects TRBV28 to TRBJ1-1; D gene ambiguous. V lost 10 bases, J lost 6 bases, and 12 bases lay in between. CDR3 size: 11 residues. Germline V CDR1 and CDR2: MDHEN, SYDVKM. CDR3 in DNA: TGTGCCACCTCACAAGTCTCTGAAGCTTTCTTT. Amino acids: CATSQVSEAFF.

The rearrangement joins TRBV5-1 to TRBJ2-5; 7 positions match TRBD1. Germline V gene sequence: CDR1 SGHRS, CDR2 YFSETQ. Losses at the gene ends were 0 bases for V and 1 base for J; bases not matched to a gene: 0. The CDR3 consists of 14 residues. The CDR3 DNA reads TGCGCCAGCAGCTTGGCAGGGGGCCAAGAGACCCAGTACTTC. Translating it yields CASSLAGGQETQYF.

The chain uses TRBV19 and TRBJ1-5, with D possibly TRBD1 on 5 matching bases. Deletions cut 9 bases from V and 7 bases from J, with 22 bases between. The length of the CDR3 is 15 residues. Germline-derived CDR1 and CDR2 are LNHDA and SQIVND (reference sequence). The chain's CDR3 is CASTLDSVEAQPQHF. The CDR3 bases are TGTGCCAGCACCCTAGACAGTGTTGAGGCCCAGCCCCAGCATTTT.

In DNA form, the CDR3 reads TGTGCCAGCAGCAAAAGGGACACTGGATTCTATGGCTACACCTTC. Encoded protein: CASSKRDTGFYGYTF. This chain links TRBV5-4 with TRBJ1-2, with D possibly matching TRBD1 (6 bases). This CDR3 has 15 amino acids. Germline CDR1 reads SGHNT; CDR2 reads YYREEE (reference sequence). V lost 4 bases, J lost 4 bases, and 17 bases lay in between.

V usage is TRBV4-2 and J usage is TRBJ2-3; 16 nucleotides match TRBD2. Germline CDR1 is LGHNA and CDR2 is YNFKEQ. This CDR3 contains 16 residues. The trim removed 5 bases at V and 4 bases at J, leaving 3 bases unmatched. CDR3 region: CASSSGTSGGADTQYF. Here the CDR3 DNA reads TGTGCCAGCAGCTCAGGGACTAGCGGGGGGGCAGATACGCAGTATTTT.

The genes are TRBV5-6 and TRBJ2-2, with D maybe TRBD2 (5 bases). From germline, CDR1 is SGHDT and CDR2 YYEEEE. Trimming removed 1 base from V and 5 bases from J, with 6 bases in between. The CDR3 sequence is 13 residues long. The CDR3 region is CASSLRRTGELFF. The CDR3 nucleotides are TGTGCCAGCAGCTTGAGGAGGACCGGGGAGCTGTTTTTT.

This sequence joins TRBV2 and TRBJ1-1; 10 bases match TRBD1. V shed 6 bases, J shed 6 bases, and the junction held 7 bases outside the gene matches. The CDR3 has 14 amino acids. The V gene's germline CDR1 is SNHLY and CDR2 FYNNEI. The CDR3 DNA sequence: TGTGCCAGCAGCAAGGACAGGGGGATCCCTGAAGCTTTCTTT. Amino acids: CASSKDRGIPEAFF.

This clone showed up just a few times. The chain recombines TRBV29-1 with TRBJ2-7, with no clear D. Germline V gene lookup returns CDR1 SQVTM and CDR2 ANQGSEA. This CDR3 has 13 residues. Trimming left V 4 bases short and J 2 bases short, with 12 bases between. The CDR3 DNA reads as TGCAGCGTTGGACAAAGCCTGGCCTACGAGCAGTACTTC. Translation: CSVGQSLAYEQYF.